The present T cell receptor (beta chain) was sequenced within a study of OX40 agonist ivuxolimab in advanced cancers. Study-wide context: Every patient in dose escalation had hepatocellular carcinoma, melanoma, renal cell or head and neck cancer.

Produced via immunoSEQ multiplex PCR; TCRdb's table is partial and in-frame only. This table has about 14,000 clones, 82% appearing once. Sampling of blood occurred at baseline, cycle 4 day 1, and cycle 7 day 1. Germline V lookup: CDR1 SGHRS, CDR2 YFSETQ. The length of the CDR3 is 14 residues. With 0 bases removed from V and 4 bases from J, the gap between germline ends came to 10 bases. This chain links TRBV5-1 with TRBJ1-1; no reliable D call. The TCR was taken from an adult with an advanced solid tumor such as melanoma, head and neck, liver or kidney cancer. Sequenced material: CD4+ or CD8+ T cells sorted from blood, taken in a trial of the OX40 agonist ivuxolimab. In nucleotides, the CDR3 is TGCGCCAGCAGCTTGGAGGGCGGGAGCACTGAAGCTTTCTTT. It is translated as CASSLEGGSTEAFF.